One sample yielded the 29 T cell receptor beta chains listed below, sequenced in a study of cytomegalovirus exposure and HLA in healthy donors. Primers: 60 Vbeta forward and 13 Jbeta reverse. This table comes from immunoSEQ multiplex PCR, and its TCRdb copy is limited to in-frame clones, with some not included. The sample consists of around 25,000 clones, 60% to 80% of them appearing once. Sample: PBMCs. Receptors originate from a male donor in good health and CMV-seronegative.

This rearrangement joins TRBV29-1 to TRBJ2-7; 9 nucleotides match TRBD1. Germline lookup yields CDR1 SQVTM and CDR2 ANQGSEA. V lost 7 bases and J lost 5; bases outside the gene matches: 9. The CDR3 spans 13 residues. CDR3 in amino acids: CSAAGTGPHEQYF. CDR3 nucleotides: TGCAGCGCCGCGGGGACAGGGCCCCACGAGCAGTACTTC.

The chain recombines TRBV19 with TRBJ2-7, with 13 positions matching TRBD2. The CDR3 contains 16 residues. V lost 7 bases to trimming and J lost 4 bases; unmatched junction nucleotides: 10. Germline V gene lookup returns CDR1 LNHDA and CDR2 SQIVND (reference sequence). The CDR3 protein is CASTLGGTSGMYEQYF. The CDR3 region has the DNA TGTGCCAGTACCCTGGGGGGGACTAGCGGGATGTACGAGCAGTACTTC.

The V gene is TRBV23-1, the J gene TRBJ1-2, with D perhaps TRBD1 (5 bases). TRBV23-1 is flagged as an ORF with uncertain function. V lost 5 bases and J 3 bases, leaving 7 bases between the germline ends. This CDR3 has 12 residues. Here the CDR3 reads CASSGGDYGYTF. The CDR3 coding sequence is TGCGCCAGCAGTGGGGGGGACTATGGCTACACCTTC.

The chain's CDR3 is CASSETGSNEKLFF. Here the CDR3 DNA reads TGTGCCAGCAGCGAGACAGGGTCGAATGAAAAACTGTTTTTT. The V and J genes are TRBV9 and TRBJ1-4, with 7 nucleotides matching TRBD1. Trimming removed 3 bases from V and 5 bases from J; junction bases left unmatched: 4. The CDR3 sequence is 14 residues long. From germline, CDR1 is SGDLS and CDR2 YYNGEE.

V is TRBV7-6 and J is TRBJ2-3; 7 bases fit TRBD2. Trimming at V came to 8 bases and at J to 2 bases, leaving 13 bases not matched to a gene. The CDR3 runs 16 residues. CDR1 and CDR2 from the germline V gene are SGHVS and FNYEAQ. CDR3 sequence (DNA): TGTGCCAGCCGTCCCCGGGGCGGGAGTAACACAGATACGCAGTATTTT. Its protein product is CASRPRGGSNTDTQYF.

The CDR3 nucleotides read TGTGCCAGCAGTGCCAAGGGACAGGCCTACAATGAGCAGTTCTTC. Translated: CASSAKGQAYNEQFF. V gene TRBV6-4 combines with J gene TRBJ2-1, with 8 nucleotides matching TRBD1. From germline, CDR1 is MRHNA and CDR2 SNTAGT. This CDR3 is 15 amino acids long. Trimming at V came to 4 bases and at J to 2 bases, leaving 4 bases not matched to a gene.

Of note for this clone: Other DNA sequences in the same sample also yield this CDR3. CDR3 protein: CASSFTSGGFTDTQYF. The CDR3 DNA reads TGTGCCAGCAGCTTCACTAGCGGGGGATTTACAGATACGCAGTATTTT. The chain employs TRBV7-3 and TRBJ2-3, with 11 bases lining up with TRBD2. The V gene's germline CDR1 is SGHTA and CDR2 FQGTGA. V lost 3 bases to trimming and J lost 3 bases; unmatched junction nucleotides: 5. This CDR3 has 16 residues.

The V gene is TRBV6-5, the J gene TRBJ1-1, with D unresolved. Germline assignment: CDR1 MNHEY and CDR2 SVGAGI. The CDR3 is 15 residues long. Trimming removed 2 bases at V and 0 bases at J, with 10 bases between. The CDR3 loop is CASSYPRYLNTEAFF. DNA of the CDR3: TGTGCCAGCAGTTACCCCAGGTATTTGAACACTGAAGCTTTCTTT.

This clone was observed a handful of times. The rearrangement uses TRBV6-6 and TRBJ2-1; TRBD1 is a possible D gene (5 bases). V gave up 0 bases and J gave up 8 bases, with 11 bases separating them. Germline V gives CDR1 MNHNY, CDR2 SVGAGI (reference sequence). This CDR3 has 14 amino acids. CDR3 protein: CASSYSSQGHEQFF. The DNA of the CDR3 is TGTGCCAGCAGTTACTCGAGCCAGGGCCATGAGCAGTTCTTC.

The V and J genes are TRBV27 and TRBJ2-3, with D perhaps matching TRBD1 (6 bases). Germline CDR1 is MNHEY and CDR2 is SMNVEV (reference sequence). V lost 4 bases and J 8 bases, leaving 13 bases between the germline ends. The CDR3 runs to 13 residues. The CDR3 coding sequence is TGTGCCAGCAGTTCGGGGACATCGGTTACGCAGTATTTT. The encoded protein is CASSSGTSVTQYF.

The CDR3 region is CASSVSSYEQYF. As DNA, the CDR3 is TGTGCCAGCAGCGTCAGCTCCTACGAGCAGTACTTC. The rearrangement uses TRBV5-4 and TRBJ2-7; D is ambiguous. Germline CDR1 is SGHNT and CDR2 is YYREEE (reference sequence). V was cut by 4 bases and J by 0 bases, with 5 bases left in between. This CDR3 has 12 residues.

In its sample, this clone was seen a few times. CDR3 amino acids: CASSQGRTIPNYGYTF. The CDR3 DNA reads TGTGCCAGCAGCCAAGGGAGGACTATACCAAACTATGGCTACACCTTC. This chain links TRBV14 with TRBJ1-2; no clear D gene. This CDR3 region has 16 residues. V lost 1 base to trimming and J lost 2 bases, with 14 bases between them. The germline V gene has CDR1 SGHDN and CDR2 FVKESK.

The genes are TRBV4-1 and TRBJ1-2; tentatively, D is TRBD1 (5 bases). The CDR3 covers 15 residues. The V gene lost 0 bases and the J gene lost 6 bases, with 14 bases spanning the gap. CDR1 and CDR2 from the germline V gene are MGHRA and YSYEKL. CDR3 in DNA: TGCGCCAGCAGCCAAGATTGGAGGGGATTTCATGGCTACACCTTC. Protein product: CASSQDWRGFHGYTF.

This clone was recorded a few times. The CDR3, as DNA: TGTGCCAGCAGTGCGGGTTCTAGGAGCAAAGAGACCCAGTACTTC. Translation: CASSAGSRSKETQYF. The chain combines TRBV2 with TRBJ2-5; D call uncertain. V dropped 4 bases and J dropped 3 bases, with 15 bases sitting between them. Germline V gene lookup returns CDR1 SNHLY and CDR2 FYNNEI. The CDR3 runs to 15 residues.

The chain employs TRBV28 and TRBJ2-7; 7 bases are a match to TRBD1. Germline loops: CDR1 MDHEN, CDR2 SYDVKM. The CDR3 loop spans 15 amino acids. V shed 3 bases, J shed 6 bases, and the junction held 11 bases outside the gene matches. Written as DNA, the CDR3 is TGTGCCAGCAGTTTCCCGCCCGGGACAGTCCTCGAGCAGTACTTC. Residues: CASSFPPGTVLEQYF.

This clone was counted once. V and J are TRBV4-3 and TRBJ2-5, with 7 bases lining up with TRBD1. With V trimmed by 4 bases and J by 7 bases, 3 bases remained unmatched. The germline CDR1 and CDR2 sequences are LGHNA and YSLEER. The CDR3 extends over 12 amino acids. The chain's CDR3 is CASSLAGGTQYF. CDR3 DNA: TGCGCCAGCAGCCTAGCAGGGGGGACCCAGTACTTC.

This sequence joins TRBV28 and TRBJ1-4; 8 nucleotides line up with TRBD1. This CDR3 is 16 amino acids long. The ends lost 6 bases at V and 8 bases at J; junction bases unmatched: 14. Germline CDR1 is MDHEN and CDR2 is SYDVKM. The CDR3 spells CASSLSLGQGGEKLFF. In DNA, the CDR3 is TGTGCCAGCAGCCTCTCCCTCGGACAGGGTGGGGAAAAACTGTTTTTT.

The rearrangement uses TRBV4-2 and TRBJ2-2; TRBD2 matches 13 bases. The CDR3 consists of 17 residues. The germline gives CDR1 LGHNA, CDR2 YNFKEQ. The V and J ends lost 1 base and 5 bases, in that order; junction bases with no gene match: 4. In DNA form, the CDR3 reads TGTGCCAGCAGCCAAGGACTAGCGGGGGGAAAGACCGGGGAGCTGTTTTTT. It translates to CASSQGLAGGKTGELFF.

The chain couples TRBV7-6 to TRBJ1-2; the match to TRBD1 covers 9 bases. Per germline, CDR1 SGHVS and CDR2 FNYEAQ. V lost 6 bases, J lost 7 bases, and 6 bases stayed unmatched. The CDR3 has 13 residues. The CDR3 region has the DNA TGTGCCAGCAGTCTGACAGGGGGTGGTGGCTACACCTTC. Translated, it gives CASSLTGGGGYTF.

The chain has TRBV28 and TRBJ1-5, with unresolved D. The CDR3 has 15 residues. Trimming shortened V by 8 bases and J by 0 bases, and 14 bases separated the two germline ends. Looked up from germline, CDR1 is MDHEN and CDR2 is SYDVKM. For the CDR3, the DNA is TGTGCCAGCCAAACCTTCAGTTATAGCAATCAGCCCCAGCATTTT. Its translation: CASQTFSYSNQPQHF.

This clone appeared once. The genes are TRBV28 and TRBJ1-5; D is possibly TRBD1 (6 bases). Germline-derived CDR1 and CDR2 are MDHEN and SYDVKM. V lost 7 bases to trimming and J lost 10 bases, with 17 bases between them. This CDR3 spans 13 amino acids. CDR3 in amino acids: CASKEGGTQPQHF. The DNA for the CDR3 is TGTGCCAGCAAGGAGGGGGGGACCCAACCCCAGCATTTT.

This clone was observed a single time. The chain combines TRBV25-1 with TRBJ2-1; TRBD2 agrees at 10 bases. V was clipped by 8 bases and J by 7 bases; unmatched bases: 5. Germline V gene lookup returns CDR1 MGHDK and CDR2 SYGVNS. The CDR3 is 13 residues long. Here the CDR3 reads CASASGSMNEQFF. The DNA of the CDR3 is TGTGCCAGCGCTAGCGGGAGCATGAATGAGCAGTTCTTC.

The chain recombines TRBV5-5 with TRBJ1-4, with 7 bases identical to TRBD1. CDR3 length: 14 residues. The germline V gene has CDR1 SGHKS and CDR2 YYEKEE (reference sequence). V trimming: 2 bases; J trimming: 7 bases; junction bases outside the gene matches: 5. Here the CDR3 reads CASSFGQVGEKLFF. DNA of the CDR3: TGTGCCAGCAGCTTTGGACAGGTCGGTGAAAAACTGTTTTTT.

This chain's CDR3 is CASSVGTGAETQYF. DNA of the CDR3: TGTGCCAGCAGCGTAGGAACAGGGGCAGAGACCCAGTACTTC. The rearrangement joins TRBV9 to TRBJ2-5; 7 nucleotides line up with TRBD1. The CDR3 is 14 residues long. Looked up from germline, CDR1 is SGDLS and CDR2 is YYNGEE. The V segment lost 0 bases and the J segment 4 bases; nucleotides outside the gene matches: 3.

The chain uses TRBV4-2 and TRBJ2-1; 7 bases agree with TRBD2. This CDR3 has 16 residues. V lost 0 bases to trimming and J lost 2 bases; unmatched junction nucleotides: 4. CDR1 and CDR2 (germline): LGHNA, YNFKEQ. CDR3 DNA: TGTGCCAGCAGCCAAGATCCGAGCGGGACCTACAATGAGCAGTTCTTC. Translating it yields CASSQDPSGTYNEQFF.

This chain links TRBV5-8 with TRBJ2-6, with D unclear. The CDR3 is 18 amino acids. V lost 1 base, J lost 0 bases, and 14 bases lay in between. Germline loops: CDR1 SGHTS, CDR2 YDEGEE. The CDR3 sequence is CASSLLTESISGANVLTF. CDR3 nucleotide sequence: TGTGCCAGCAGCTTGTTAACAGAATCTATCTCTGGGGCCAACGTCCTGACTTTC.

The chain is built from TRBV2 and TRBJ2-1; the match to TRBD2 covers 9 bases. The germline CDR1 and CDR2 sequences are SNHLY and FYNNEI. V gave up 6 bases and J gave up 8 bases; unmatched junction bases: 17. The CDR3 is 17 amino acids. The CDR3 loop reads CASRESYLAGVPYEQFF. The CDR3 bases are TGTGCCAGCAGGGAAAGTTACTTAGCGGGAGTCCCCTATGAGCAGTTCTTC.

This chain connects TRBV7-9 to TRBJ2-3; D is uncertain. This CDR3 is 15 amino acids long. The germline V and J ends were trimmed by 5 bases and 0 bases, with 12 bases remaining between them. The germline CDR1 and CDR2 sequences are SEHNR and FQNEAQ (reference sequence). The CDR3 nucleotides are TGTGCCAGCAGCCTCGTGCAAGCTAGCACAGATACGCAGTATTTT. It translates to CASSLVQASTDTQYF.

The chain has TRBV28 and TRBJ1-2, with D unclear. The CDR3 extends over 13 amino acids. Looked up from germline, CDR1 is MDHEN and CDR2 is SYDVKM. V was shortened by 7 bases and J by 4 bases, with 13 bases between the two germline ends. For the CDR3, the DNA is TGTGCCAGCACGGCCGTAGGCGGCTATGGCTACACCTTC. It codes for CASTAVGGYGYTF.